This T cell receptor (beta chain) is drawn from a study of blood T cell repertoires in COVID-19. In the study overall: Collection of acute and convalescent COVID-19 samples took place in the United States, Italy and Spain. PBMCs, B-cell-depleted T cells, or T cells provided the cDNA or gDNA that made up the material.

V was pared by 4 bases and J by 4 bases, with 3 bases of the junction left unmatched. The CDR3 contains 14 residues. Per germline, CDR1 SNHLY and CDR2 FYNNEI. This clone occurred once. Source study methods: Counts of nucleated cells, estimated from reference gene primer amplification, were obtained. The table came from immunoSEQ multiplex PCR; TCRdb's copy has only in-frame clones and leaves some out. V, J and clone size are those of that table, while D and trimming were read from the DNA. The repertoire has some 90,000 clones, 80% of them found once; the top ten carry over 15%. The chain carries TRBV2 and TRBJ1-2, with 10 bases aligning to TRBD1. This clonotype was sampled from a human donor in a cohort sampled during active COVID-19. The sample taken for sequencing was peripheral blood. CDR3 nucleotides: TGTGCCAGCAGTGTGACAGGGGGCACCTATGGCTACACCTTC. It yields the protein CASSVTGGTYGYTF.